These 21 T cell receptor beta chains originate from one sample sequenced in a study of chemoradiotherapy in HPV16-positive cancers. Here immunoSEQ multiplex PCR was the method, and the copy in TCRdb shows in-frame clones only, minus some. The sample carries approximately 11,000 clones, roughly four fifths recorded once. The sample was gathered from a patient who underwent chemoradiotherapy. The source of these receptors is a human donor with HPV-associated anogenital cancer.

This clone was seen a handful of times. The gene calls are TRBV30 and TRBJ2-1; the D is unclear. Trimming removed 1 base from V and 5 bases from J, with 12 bases in between. This CDR3 has 14 amino acids. Germline CDR1 and CDR2: GTSNPN and SVGIG (reference sequence). The CDR3: CAWSGVLPNNEQFF. The CDR3, as DNA: TGTGCCTGGAGTGGGGTCTTGCCCAACAATGAGCAGTTCTTC.

This chain joins TRBV5-8 and TRBJ2-7; D is unclear. Trimming removed 4 bases at V and 0 bases at J, with 17 bases between. Germline CDR1 reads SGHTS; CDR2 reads YDEGEE. The CDR3 loop spans 16 amino acids. The CDR3 sequence: CASSPTPPASSYEQYF. CDR3 DNA: TGTGCCAGCAGCCCCACGCCCCCGGCGAGCTCCTACGAGCAGTACTTC.

The rearrangement links TRBV9 to TRBJ1-4; D is uncertain. V lost 0 bases and J lost 8, with 11 bases in between. CDR1 is SGDLS, CDR2 YYNGEE, per germline. The CDR3 extends over 14 amino acids. The CDR3 bases are TGTGCCAGCAGCGTAGGCGAAGTTGGGGAAAAACTGTTTTTT. It encodes CASSVGEVGEKLFF.

The chain is built from TRBV19 and TRBJ1-2; 9 nucleotides match TRBD1. The CDR3 consists of 14 residues. Germline CDR1 and CDR2: LNHDA and SQIVND (reference sequence). Unmatched junction bases numbered 7, after V lost 5 bases and J lost 6 bases. In DNA, the CDR3 is TGTGCCAGTAGTTTACAGGGGGCCGAAAATGGCTACACCTTC. It encodes CASSLQGAENGYTF. Full variable domain (outside the CDR3, taken from reference TRBV19 and TRBJ1-2): DGGITQSPKYLFRKEGQNVTLSCEQNLNHDAMYWYRQDPGQGLRLIYYSQIVNDFQKGDIAEGYSVSREKKESFPLTVTSAQKNPTAFYLCASSLQGAENGYTFGSGTRLTVV.

The chain joins TRBV4-2 to TRBJ1-4; the D gene is possibly TRBD1 (6 bases). Germline values: CDR1 LGHNA, CDR2 YNFKEQ. The CDR3 covers 18 residues. Trimming pared 1 base from V and 8 bases from J, leaving 23 bases between. The CDR3 protein is CASSQGGTAGGFREKLFF. As DNA, the CDR3 is TGTGCCAGCAGCCAAGGCGGGACCGCGGGGGGCTTTCGGGAAAAACTGTTTTTT.

The chain couples TRBV6-1 to TRBJ1-6, with D perhaps TRBD1 (6 bases). V lost 0 bases and J 9 bases, leaving 15 bases between the germline ends. The V gene's germline CDR1 is MNHNS and CDR2 SASEGT. The CDR3 is 16 residues long. The CDR3 nucleotides read TGTGCCAGCAGTGAAGCGGCCGGGACAACTGGTTCACCCCTCCACTTT. It specifies CASSEAAGTTGSPLHF.

The rearrangement joins TRBV19 to TRBJ1-5; tentatively, D is TRBD1 (5 bases). The CDR3 extends over 14 amino acids. Per germline, CDR1 LNHDA and CDR2 SQIVND (reference sequence). V shed 8 bases and J shed 4 bases, with 15 bases lying between them. The CDR3 bases are TGTGCCAGTGACGACAGAATTTCGAATCAGCCCCAGCATTTT. It translates to CASDDRISNQPQHF.

This clone has more than one count but fewer than ten. The J gene is TRBJ1-2, the V gene TRBV10-3; TRBD1 aligns across 8 bases. CDR3 size: 15 residues. J lost 8 bases, V lost 0 bases, and 8 bases had no gene match. Germline assignment: CDR1 ENHRY and CDR2 SYGVKD. CDR3 coding DNA: TGTGCCATCAGTGAGTCGGAGGACAGGGTCAACGGCTACACCTTC. Translated: CAISESEDRVNGYTF.

V is TRBV5-6 and J is TRBJ1-4, with TRBD1 as a possible D gene (5 bases). This CDR3 contains 15 residues. V lost 0 bases and J lost 2, with 8 bases in between. Germline assignment: CDR1 SGHDT and CDR2 YYEEEE. CDR3 sequence reads: CASSLVGATNEKLFF. CDR3 nucleotide sequence: TGTGCCAGCAGCTTGGTCGGGGCTACTAATGAAAAACTGTTTTTT.

The V gene is TRBV9, the J gene TRBJ2-2; D remains ambiguous. The length of the CDR3 is 14 residues. Germline CDR1 SGDLS, CDR2 YYNGEE. V was clipped by 0 bases and J by 4 bases, with 7 bases between them. In nucleotides, the CDR3 is TGTGCCAGCAGCGTAGTGCACGGCACCGGGGAGCTGTTTTTT. Encoded protein: CASSVVHGTGELFF.

V usage is TRBV7-3 and J usage is TRBJ2-7; D is ambiguous. The CDR3 spans 15 residues. Germline V lookup: CDR1 SGHTA, CDR2 FQGTGA. Trimming stripped 3 bases from V and 0 bases from J, with 12 bases between. This chain's CDR3 is CASSLEQGSSYEQYF. The DNA for the CDR3 is TGTGCCAGCAGCTTGGAACAAGGGTCCTCCTACGAGCAGTACTTC.

This chain uses TRBV7-2 with TRBJ2-3, with D perhaps TRBD1 or TRBD2 (5 bases each). The CDR3 consists of 16 residues. Germline V gene data show CDR1 as SGHTA and CDR2 as FQGNSA. Trimming took 7 bases from V and 0 from J, leaving 17 bases between them. CDR3 coding DNA: TGTGCCAGCACCTACGGGGCGGGCGTTAGCACAGATACGCAGTATTTT. This translates into CASTYGAGVSTDTQYF.

The rearrangement uses TRBV4-1 and TRBJ1-4, with D hard to call. The germline V gene has CDR1 MGHRA and CDR2 YSYEKL. CDR3 size: 13 residues. Between the trimmed V and J ends, which lost 5 bases and 8 bases, there was a span of 12 bases. The CDR3 region has the DNA TGCGCCAGCAGCAAGGGAGAAAGAGAAAAACTGTTTTTT. Its protein is CASSKGEREKLFF.

CDR3 amino acids: CATSRDQKGGADTQYF. The DNA of the CDR3 is TGTGCCACCAGCAGAGATCAGAAGGGGGGGGCAGATACGCAGTATTTT. V is TRBV15 and J is TRBJ2-3, with D perhaps matching TRBD2 (7 bases). V was trimmed by 0 bases and J by 4 bases, leaving 14 bases between them. The germline V gene encodes CDR1 LNHNV and CDR2 YYDKDF (reference sequence). CDR3 size: 16 residues. Drawing the rest from reference TRBV15 and TRBJ2-3, the complete variable domain is DAMVIQNPRYQVTQFGKPVTLSCSQTLNHNVMYWYQQKSSQAPKLLFHYYDKDFNNEADTPDNFQSRRPNTSFCFLDIRSPGLGDTAMYLCATSRDQKGGADTQYFGPGTRLTVL.

The gene calls are TRBV6-6 and TRBJ2-3, with 7 bases that match TRBD2. The V and J ends lost 5 bases and 4 bases, in that order; junction bases with no gene match: 9. CDR3 length: 15 residues. Germline lookup yields CDR1 MNHNY and CDR2 SVGAGI (reference sequence). The CDR3 sequence is CASSGYAGESDTQYF. The CDR3 region has the DNA TGTGCCAGCAGTGGATATGCGGGGGAGTCAGATACGCAGTATTTT.

This clone was seen just once. CDR3 bases: TGTGCCAGCAGCTTAAGAAGGGCGAACACTGAAGCTTTCTTT. It translates to CASSLRRANTEAFF. J is TRBJ1-1 and V is TRBV7-2, with D unresolved. Trimming shortened V by 2 bases and J by 1 base, and 8 bases separated the two germline ends. Germline assignment: CDR1 SGHTA and CDR2 FQGNSA. The CDR3 runs to 14 residues. Variable domain in full (rest from reference TRBV7-2 and TRBJ1-1): GAGVSQSPSNKVTEKGKDVELRCDPISGHTALYWYRQSLGQGLEFLIYFQGNSAPDKSGLPSDRFSAERTGGSVSTLTIQRTQQEDSAVYLCASSLRRANTEAFFGQGTRLTVV.

This chain links TRBV19 with TRBJ1-5; 9 bases line up with TRBD1. This CDR3 has 12 amino acids. The ends lost 5 bases at V and 14 bases at J; junction bases unmatched: 7. Germline CDR1 and CDR2: LNHDA and SQIVND (reference sequence). DNA of the CDR3: TGTGCCAGTAGTGGCCCGGACAGGGGCGAGCATTTT. Its protein is CASSGPDRGEHF. The whole variable domain, filled in from reference TRBV19 and TRBJ1-5, reads DGGITQSPKYLFRKEGQNVTLSCEQNLNHDAMYWYRQDPGQGLRLIYYSQIVNDFQKGDIAEGYSVSREKKESFPLTVTSAQKNPTAFYLCASSGPDRGEHFGDGTRLSIL.

This chain links TRBV29-1 with TRBJ2-3, with 8 bases aligning to TRBD2. The V segment lost 6 bases and the J segment 1 base; nucleotides outside the gene matches: 3. Germline V gene data show CDR1 as SQVTM and CDR2 as ANQGSEA. The CDR3 runs to 13 residues. The DNA for the CDR3 is TGCAGCGTCGGAGCGGGAGGCACAGATACGCAGTATTTT. As protein: CSVGAGGTDTQYF.

The rearrangement links TRBV6-5 to TRBJ1-5, with D perhaps matching TRBD1 (6 bases). The CDR3 has 16 residues. Germline V lookup: CDR1 MNHEY, CDR2 SVGAGI. The germline V and J ends were trimmed by 4 bases and 2 bases, with 15 bases remaining between them. CDR3 in DNA: TGTGCCAGCAGTTTAAAACAGGGACTTGGCAATCAGCCCCAGCATTTT. Amino acids: CASSLKQGLGNQPQHF.

This rearrangement joins TRBV5-1 to TRBJ2-3; D may correspond to TRBD1 or TRBD2 (5 bases each). Germline CDR1 and CDR2: SGHRS and YFSETQ. This CDR3 spans 16 amino acids. V was shortened by 5 bases and J by 1 base, with 17 bases between the two germline ends. The CDR3 region has the DNA TGCGCCAGCAGTGGGACGGGTGGCCTTGGCACAGATACGCAGTATTTT. It yields the protein CASSGTGGLGTDTQYF.

In this sample, this clone turned up once. The V gene is TRBV5-4, the J gene TRBJ2-2; 7 bases fit TRBD1. The CDR3 is 15 residues long. The germline V gene has CDR1 SGHNT and CDR2 YYREEE (reference sequence). Germline trimming cut 9 bases from V and 4 bases from J; bases unmatched to any gene: 12. For the CDR3, the DNA is TGTGCCACTACGACAGGGACGTGGGGCACCGGGGAGCTGTTTTTT. It codes for CATTTGTWGTGELFF.